Each of the 27 T cell receptor beta chains below was sequenced from the same sample in a study of post-analysis software for immune sequencing data. General study points: About five TRBV segments, including TRBV5-6, TRBV5-1 and TRBV20-1, were more frequent in patients than controls.

These receptors have no identified antigens. Libraries were made from TCR beta cDNA, and they carried unique molecular identifiers. TCRdb recomputed calls from the PCR reads with MiXCR, one row per CDR3 protein. The sample shows roughly 400,000 distinct CDR3 sequences, about 40% of them seen only once. Source material: blood. Receptors originate from a girl aged 2-10 years with multiple sclerosis.

This clonotype was seen just once. The CDR3, as DNA: TGTGCCAGCAGGGTTGCAGGGGGCCTCTACGAGCAGTACTTC. Protein: CASRVAGGLYEQYF. The chain links TRBV6-1 to TRBJ2-7, with TRBD1 matching 8 bases. V was clipped by 6 bases and J by 3 bases; unmatched bases: 7. Germline V gene data show CDR1 as MNHNS and CDR2 as SASEGT. The CDR3 is 14 amino acids.

This clonotype was observed a few times. Germline and junction disagree at one end, which may indicate a read error. The chain employs TRBV20-1 and TRBJ2-1, with 7 positions matching TRBD1. Per the germline V gene, CDR1 is DFQATT and CDR2 is SNEGSKA (reference sequence). The CDR3 spans 15 residues. For the CDR3, the DNA is TGCAGTGCTAGAGAGACAGGGAGAGGGATCAATGGGCAGTTCTTC. The encoded protein is CSARETGRGINGQFF.

The V and J genes are TRBV28 and TRBJ1-2; TRBD1 matches 9 bases. J gave up 6 bases and V 6 bases, and 5 bases lay outside the gene matches. Germline loops: CDR1 MDHEN, CDR2 SYDVKM. The CDR3 totals 13 residues. The CDR3 here is CASRVTGGHGYTF. The DNA for the CDR3 is TGTGCCAGCAGAGTAACAGGGGGCCATGGCTACACCTTC.

Comments on this clonotype: Mismatch with germline at one junction end may stem from a read error. The chain carries TRBV10-2 and TRBJ2-7; a weak D match, TRBD1 (6 bases). This CDR3 has 13 residues. Germline-derived CDR1 and CDR2 are WSHSY and SAAADI. The DNA of the CDR3 is TGCGCCGGCAGTGAAGGGGGATCCTACGAGCAGTACTTC. Translating gives CAGSEGGSYEQYF.

The J gene is TRBJ2-5, the V gene TRBV7-2; D is unresolved. V dropped 1 base and J dropped 5 bases, with 8 bases sitting between them. The CDR3 covers 13 residues. Germline values: CDR1 SGHTA, CDR2 FQGNSA. CDR3 sequence reads: CASSLVSWETQYF. The CDR3, as DNA: TGTGCCAGCAGCTTAGTATCTTGGGAGACCCAGTACTTC.

This clonotype has a handful of counts. V usage is TRBV6-2 or TRBV6-3 and J usage is TRBJ2-3; TRBD2 matches 11 bases. The ends lost 2 bases at V and 3 bases at J; junction bases unmatched: 4. Per the germline V gene, CDR1 is MNHEY and CDR2 is SVGEGT. The CDR3 totals 16 residues. CDR3 DNA sequence: TGTGCCAGCAGTTACACTAGCGGGAGTCTGACAGATACGCAGTATTTT. Its protein product is CASSYTSGSLTDTQYF.

The chain couples TRBV2 to TRBJ2-1; D gene ambiguous. The germline gives CDR1 SNHLY, CDR2 FYNNEI. The ends were cut back, 4 bases at V and 1 base at J, with 5 bases in the middle. The CDR3 runs to 13 residues. CDR3 nucleotides: TGTGCCAGCAGTGTAATGTCCTACAATGAGCAGTTCTTC. It codes for CASSVMSYNEQFF.

The chain has TRBV20-1 and TRBJ2-3; D remains ambiguous. Trimming stripped 3 bases from V and 0 bases from J, with 10 bases between. The CDR3 runs 14 residues. Germline CDR1 DFQATT, CDR2 SNEGSKA (reference sequence). The DNA for the CDR3 is TGCAGTGCTAGTCTGGTGGTGAGCACAGATACGCAGTATTTT. Translated: CSASLVVSTDTQYF.

This clonotype was counted between two and nine times. The rearrangement joins TRBV7-2 to TRBJ2-1; TRBD2 agrees at 14 bases. The V segment lost 3 bases and the J segment 8 bases; nucleotides outside the gene matches: 3. Per the germline V gene, CDR1 is SGHTA and CDR2 is FQGNSA. The CDR3 has 15 amino acids. CDR3 in DNA: TGTGCCAGCAGCTTCGGGACTAGCGGGAGAGATGAGCAGTTCTTC. It is translated as CASSFGTSGRDEQFF. The variable domain in full, with the rest retrieved from reference TRBV7-2 and TRBJ2-1, is GAGVSQSPSNKVTEKGKDVELRCDPISGHTALYWYRQSLGQGLEFLIYFQGNSAPDKSGLPSDRFSAERTGGSVSTLTIQRTQQEDSAVYLCASSFGTSGRDEQFFGPGTRLTVL.

This clonotype was counted between two and nine times. This rearrangement joins TRBV5-6 to TRBJ2-1; a possible D gene is TRBD2 (6 bases). Trimming cost V 0 bases and J 7 bases, with 8 bases left between them. Germline CDR1 and CDR2: SGHDT and YYEEEE. The CDR3 totals 13 residues. The CDR3 bases are TGTGCCAGCAGCTTGGGAAGCGGGAATGAGCAGTTCTTC. This codes for CASSLGSGNEQFF.

This chain connects TRBV24-1 to TRBJ2-3; 7 bases line up with TRBD1. This CDR3 spans 16 amino acids. V shed 1 base, J shed 7 bases, and the junction held 10 bases outside the gene matches. Germline assignment: CDR1 KGHDR and CDR2 SFDVKD. In DNA form, the CDR3 reads TGTGCCACCAGTGATTTCGTCGACAGGGCACACCATACGCAGTATTTT. It codes for CATSDFVDRAHHTQYF.

This sequence joins TRBV28 and TRBJ1-1; D is uncertain. Trimming took 8 bases from V and 4 from J, leaving 11 bases between them. There are 12 residues in the CDR3. The V gene's germline CDR1 is MDHEN and CDR2 SYDVKM. The CDR3 here is CASGDISTEAFF. CDR3 nucleotide sequence: TGTGCCAGCGGTGACATCTCCACTGAAGCTTTCTTT. Full variable domain (remainder filled in from reference TRBV28 and TRBJ1-1): DVKVTQSSRYLVKRTGEKVFLECVQDMDHENMFWYRQDPGLGLRLIYFSYDVKMKEKGDIPEGYSVSREKKERFSLILESASTNQTSMYLCASGDISTEAFFGQGTRLTVV.

The chain is built from TRBV6-6 and TRBJ2-3; no definite D call. The CDR3 has 15 residues. V lost 2 bases to trimming and J lost 1 base, with 10 bases between them. The V gene's germline CDR1 is MNHNY and CDR2 SVGAGI (reference sequence). CDR3 region: CASSYEFGGTDTQYF. CDR3 coding DNA: TGTGCCAGCAGTTACGAGTTCGGAGGCACAGATACGCAGTATTTT.

In this sample, this clonotype turned up a few times. The chain recombines TRBV3-1 with TRBJ1-2; D is ambiguous. The V gene lost 0 bases and the J gene lost 2 bases, with 4 bases spanning the gap. The germline gives CDR1 LGHDT, CDR2 YNNKEL (reference sequence). This CDR3 is built from 13 residues. CDR3 in amino acids: CASSQDHNYGYTF. CDR3 nucleotides: TGTGCCAGCAGCCAAGACCACAACTATGGCTACACCTTC.

The chain uses TRBV7-9 and TRBJ2-5; D assignment may be TRBD1 or TRBD2 (5 bases each). The V and J ends lost 4 bases and 3 bases respectively, with 9 bases between them. CDR3 length equals 13 residues. CDR1 is SEHNR, CDR2 FQNEAQ, per germline (reference sequence). The CDR3 nucleotides are TGTGCCAGCAGCTCCTGGGGGAAAGAGACCCAGTACTTC. It translates to CASSSWGKETQYF.

The V call is TRBV18, the J call TRBJ2-7; D possibly corresponds to TRBD1 (6 bases). V gave up 6 bases and J gave up 3 bases, with 21 bases separating them. Germline assignment: CDR1 KGHSH and CDR2 LQKENI. The CDR3 length is 16 residues. Written as DNA, the CDR3 is TGTGCCAGCTCGGGTGAGGGACACGGAATGAGCTACGAGCAGTACTTC. As protein: CASSGEGHGMSYEQYF.

This clonotype was recorded at least ten times. The chain uses TRBV29-1 and TRBJ2-5; 9 nucleotides align to TRBD2. Trimming cost V 7 bases and J 4 bases; bases outside gene matches: 7. The CDR3 length is 13 residues. Germline CDR1 reads SQVTM; CDR2 reads ANQGSEA. This CDR3 is CSGLGLAGETQYF. For the CDR3, the DNA is TGCAGCGGGCTGGGACTAGCAGGAGAGACCCAGTACTTC.

The chain is built from TRBV25-1 and TRBJ2-7; the D is unclear. Deletions cut 3 bases from V and 4 bases from J, with 7 bases between. CDR3 length: 12 amino acids. CDR1 is MGHDK, CDR2 SYGVNS, per germline. The CDR3 loop is CASSEDGYEQYF. The CDR3 DNA is TGTGCCAGCAGTGAGGACGGGTACGAGCAGTACTTC.

The chain recombines TRBV20-1 with TRBJ2-1; maybe TRBD2 (5 bases). Germline CDR1 DFQATT, CDR2 SNEGSKA (reference sequence). CDR3 size: 14 residues. Deletions cut 0 bases from V and 8 bases from J, with 14 bases between. The CDR3 DNA is TGCAGTGCTAGAGATCTCCCTAGCTGGGATGAGCAGTTCTTC. Amino acid sequence: CSARDLPSWDEQFF.

The rearrangement uses TRBV7-2 and TRBJ1-2; a weak D match, TRBD1 (5 bases). V was pared by 1 base and J by 10 bases, with 16 bases between. Germline V gives CDR1 SGHTA, CDR2 FQGNSA. The CDR3 runs 14 residues. CDR3 protein: CASSLGAGNRLYTF. The CDR3 bases are TGTGCCAGCAGCTTAGGGGCAGGGAATCGGCTCTACACCTTC.

This clonotype has only a few counts. The gene calls are TRBV12-3 or TRBV12-4 and TRBJ2-7; the match to TRBD1 covers 9 bases. V dropped 5 bases and J dropped 4; count of bases not matched to a gene: 9. CDR3 length: 15 residues. DNA for the CDR3: TGTGCCAGCAGTCAGCCGGGACAGGGAAGGTACGAGCAGTACTTC. This encodes CASSQPGQGRYEQYF.

This clonotype was detected only a few times. The rearrangement uses TRBV7-3 and TRBJ2-7; D possibly uses TRBD1 or TRBD2 (6 bases each). V lost 2 bases to trimming and J lost 5 bases, with 19 bases between them. CDR1 SGHTA and CDR2 FQGTGA come from the germline V gene. This CDR3 spans 16 amino acids. The CDR3 DNA reads TGTGCCAGCAGCTTAGGACCTGTCCGGGGGCTGAACGAGCAGTACTTC. Protein: CASSLGPVRGLNEQYF.

The chain carries TRBV12-3 or TRBV12-4 and TRBJ1-5; 8 nucleotides line up with TRBD1. The CDR3 has 14 amino acids. The ends lost 6 bases at V and 7 bases at J; junction bases unmatched: 8. In nucleotides, the CDR3 is TGTGCCAGCAGCCAGGACAGGGCCCTCCAGCCCCAGCATTTT. Protein sequence: CASSQDRALQPQHF.

The chain couples TRBV7-6 to TRBJ2-1, with TRBD2 matching over 7 bases. Per the germline V gene, CDR1 is SGHVS and CDR2 is FNYEAQ. The junction had 6 bases not matched to a gene; V was cut back by 7 bases and J by 3 bases. This CDR3 region has 14 residues. This CDR3 reads CASTDPGGYNEQFF. In DNA, the CDR3 is TGTGCCAGCACCGATCCGGGGGGCTACAATGAGCAGTTCTTC.

This chain connects TRBV7-2 to TRBJ2-7; D may be TRBD1 or TRBD2 (5 bases each). The CDR3 loop spans 16 amino acids. Trimming cost V 0 bases and J 5 bases, with 17 bases left between them. From germline, CDR1 is SGHTA and CDR2 FQGNSA. Written as DNA, the CDR3 is TGTGCCAGCAGCTTAGCGACGGGGCCGTATTCCCACGAGCAGTACTTC. Protein: CASSLATGPYSHEQYF.

This clonotype was found a few times. The V and J genes are TRBV29-1 and TRBJ1-2; 7 nucleotides align to TRBD1. The CDR3 is made up of 11 amino acids. The V segment lost 4 bases and the J segment 6 bases; nucleotides outside the gene matches: 2. Germline-derived CDR1 and CDR2 are SQVTM and ANQGSEA. The CDR3 here is CSVGQGDGYTF. CDR3 in DNA: TGCAGCGTTGGACAGGGTGATGGCTACACCTTC.

This clonotype was seen a handful of times. The CDR3 reads CASSFLGTAQYF. The CDR3 coding sequence is TGTGCCAGCAGCTTCCTCGGTACGGCCCAGTACTTC. The gene calls are TRBV7-2 and TRBJ2-5; D not resolved. Germline lookup yields CDR1 SGHTA and CDR2 FQGNSA. The length of the CDR3 is 12 residues. The V end was cut by 3 bases, the J end by 9 bases, with 11 bases between.